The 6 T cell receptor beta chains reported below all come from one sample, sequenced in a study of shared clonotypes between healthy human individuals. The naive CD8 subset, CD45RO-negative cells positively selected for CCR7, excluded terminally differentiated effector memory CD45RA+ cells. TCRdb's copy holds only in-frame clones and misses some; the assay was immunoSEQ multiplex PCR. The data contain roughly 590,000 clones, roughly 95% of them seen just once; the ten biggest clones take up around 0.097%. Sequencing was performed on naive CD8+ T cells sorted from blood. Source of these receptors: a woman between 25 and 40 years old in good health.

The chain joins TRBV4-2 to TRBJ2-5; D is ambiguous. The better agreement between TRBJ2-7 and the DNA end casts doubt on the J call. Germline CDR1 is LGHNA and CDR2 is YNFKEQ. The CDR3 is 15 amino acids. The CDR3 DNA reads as TGTGCCAGCAGCCAAGATTTGACCATCGGCAACGAGCAGTACTTC. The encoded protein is CASSQDLTIGNEQYF.

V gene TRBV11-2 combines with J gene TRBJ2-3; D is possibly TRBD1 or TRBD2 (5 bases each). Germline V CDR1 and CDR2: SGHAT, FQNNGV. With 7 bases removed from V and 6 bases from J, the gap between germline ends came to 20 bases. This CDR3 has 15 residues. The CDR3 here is CASNNRDLGMDTQYF. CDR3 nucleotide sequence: TGTGCCAGCAACAACCGGGACCTGGGAATGGATACGCAGTATTTT.

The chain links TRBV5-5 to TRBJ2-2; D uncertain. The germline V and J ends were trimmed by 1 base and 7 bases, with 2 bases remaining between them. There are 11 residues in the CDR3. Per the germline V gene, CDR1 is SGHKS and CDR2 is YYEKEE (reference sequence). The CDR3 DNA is TGTGCCAGCAGCTTGATCGGGGAGCTGTTTTTT. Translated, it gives CASSLIGELFF.

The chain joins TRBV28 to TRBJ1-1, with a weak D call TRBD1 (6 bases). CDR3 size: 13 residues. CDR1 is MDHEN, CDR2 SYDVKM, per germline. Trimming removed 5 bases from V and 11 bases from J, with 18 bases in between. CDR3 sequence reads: CASSGTQAEGAFF. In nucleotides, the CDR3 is TGTGCCAGCAGTGGGACACAAGCCGAAGGCGCTTTCTTT.

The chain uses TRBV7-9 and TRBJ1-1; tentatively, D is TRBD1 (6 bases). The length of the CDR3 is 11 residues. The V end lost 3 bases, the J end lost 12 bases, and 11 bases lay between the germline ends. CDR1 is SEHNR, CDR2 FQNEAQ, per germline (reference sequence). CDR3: CASSFSGGSFF. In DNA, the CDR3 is TGTGCCAGCAGCTTTTCGGGGGGCTCTTTCTTT.

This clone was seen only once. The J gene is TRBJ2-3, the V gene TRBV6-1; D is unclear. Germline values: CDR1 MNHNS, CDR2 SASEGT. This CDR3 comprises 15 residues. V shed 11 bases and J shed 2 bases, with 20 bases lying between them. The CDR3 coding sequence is TGTGCCTGCCACCGGTCGGCCACATCCACAGATACGCAGTATTTT. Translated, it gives CACHRSATSTDTQYF.